This is a list of T cell receptor beta chains from one sample in a study of T cells in Graves' hyperthyroidism and ophthalmopathy. TCRdb re-called the multiplex PCR reads through MiXCR, storing one row per CDR3 protein. The table shows a few hundred thousand distinct CDR3 sequences, with about a sixth occurring only once. The sequenced sample was blood. These receptors all stem from a young woman with Graves' hyperthyroidism. Each CDR3 is given with its conserved first and last residue. The D gene is left open where the match is weak. A row's size may be missing; if present it is once, few, many or a size class.

J gene: TRBJ2-3; clone size: many; CDR3 length: 14; V gene: TRBV10-3; D gene: -; CDR3 DNA: TGTGCCATCAGTGAACGGCAAAGCACAGATACGCAGTATTTT; CDR3 protein: CAISERQSTDTQYF
J gene: TRBJ2-7; clone size: many; CDR3 length: 13; V gene: TRBV20-1; D gene: -; CDR3 DNA: TGCAGTGGCTTGGCCCAGCACTCCTACGAGCAGTACTTC; CDR3 protein: CSGLAQHSYEQYF
J gene: TRBJ2-2; clone size: -; CDR3 length: 15; V gene: TRBV5-1; D gene: TRBD1; CDR3 DNA: TGTACCAGCAGCTGGGACAGGGCGGAGAACGGGGAGCTGTTTTTT; CDR3 protein: CTSSWDRAENGELFF
J gene: TRBJ1-1; clone size: few; CDR3 length: 15; V gene: TRBV18; D gene: TRBD1; CDR3 DNA: TGTGCCAGCTCACCACTTACAGGGGGGAACACTGAAGCTTTCTTT; CDR3 protein: CASSPLTGGNTEAFF
J gene: TRBJ1-2; clone size: many; CDR3 length: 12; V gene: TRBV12-3/TRBV12-4; D gene: -; CDR3 DNA: TGTGCCAGCCGACCGGGAAACTATGGCTACACCTTC; CDR3 protein: CASRPGNYGYTF
J gene: TRBJ2-5; clone size: many; CDR3 length: 18; V gene: TRBV12-3/TRBV12-4; D gene: TRBD2; CDR3 DNA: TGTGCCAGCACCCACCTCGTGGGGGTACTAGCGGGAGCAGAGACCCAGTACTTC; CDR3 protein: CASTHLVGVLAGAETQYF
J gene: TRBJ1-4; clone size: few; CDR3 length: 15; V gene: TRBV14; D gene: -; CDR3 DNA: TGTGCCAGCAGCCAAGAATGGGTTTCGAATGAAAAACTGTTTTTT; CDR3 protein: CASSQEWVSNEKLFF
J gene: TRBJ2-5; clone size: many; CDR3 length: 16; V gene: TRBV28; D gene: TRBD2; CDR3 DNA: TGTGCCAGCAGTTCCCCCGGGACTAGCGGGGTGGAGACCCAGTACTTC; CDR3 protein: CASSSPGTSGVETQYF
J gene: TRBJ2-5; clone size: many; CDR3 length: 13; V gene: TRBV12-3/TRBV12-4; D gene: -; CDR3 DNA: TGTGCCAGCCACAAGACGGGGCGGGAGACCCAGTACTTC; CDR3 protein: CASHKTGRETQYF
J gene: TRBJ1-1; clone size: many; CDR3 length: 17; V gene: TRBV5-8; D gene: TRBD1; CDR3 DNA: TGTGCCAGCAGGTTCGGGACAGGGGGACGGATAATCGGTGAAGCTTTCTTT; CDR3 protein: CASRFGTGGRIIGEAFF
J gene: TRBJ2-7; clone size: many; CDR3 length: 16; V gene: TRBV6-2/TRBV6-3; D gene: TRBD2; CDR3 DNA: TGTGCCAGCAGTGGATGGACTAGCGTTTGGGACTACGAGCAGTACTTC; CDR3 protein: CASSGWTSVWDYEQYF
J gene: TRBJ1-2; clone size: -; CDR3 length: 8; V gene: TRBV7-3; D gene: -; CDR3 DNA: TGTGTCAGCAGCCCGGGTACCTTC; CDR3 protein: CVSSPGTF
J gene: TRBJ2-1; clone size: few; CDR3 length: 16; V gene: TRBV19; D gene: TRBD2; CDR3 DNA: TGTGCCAGTAGTACAAAGTTGGGACTAGCGTTGGATGAGCAGTTCTTC; CDR3 protein: CASSTKLGLALDEQFF